These T cell receptor beta chains were read from a single sample in a study of T cell changes during pregnancy in multiple sclerosis. Assay: immunoSEQ multiplex PCR; the TCRdb copy retains only in-frame clones and omits some. The sample contains around 40,000 clones, approximately 90% of which appear only once. The sequenced sample was CD4+ T cells from peripheral blood mononuclear cells, obtained in the second trimester of pregnancy. The receptor set was obtained from a female donor with multiple sclerosis, enrolled in a pregnancy study. CDR3s include the opening cysteine and the closing phenylalanine or tryptophan. A D gene is named only where the DNA matches it firmly. Clone size is given for some rows only: seen once, a few or many times, or a class if the clone is expanded.

NA TRBD1 TRBJ2-5 TRBV7-9 TGTGCCAGCAGCTTAATTGCGACAGGGGGGGAGACCCAGTACTTC CASSLIATGGETQYF
NA NA TRBJ1-2 TRBV7-2 TGTGCCAGCAGCTTAGGGGCGGGTAACTATGGCTACACCTTC CASSLGAGNYGYTF
NA NA TRBJ1-5 TRBV7-8 TGTGCCAGCAGCTTAGGGAGGATTAGCAATCAGCCCCAGCATTTT CASSLGRISNQPQHF
few TRBD1 TRBJ1-2 TRBV27 TGTGCCAGCAGTCCGACAGGGGTAGGCTATGGCTACACCTTC CASSPTGVGYGYTF
NA TRBD1 TRBJ1-2 TRBV28 TGTGCCAGCAGTTTGGGACAGGGGAGTCTCTATGGCTACACCTTC CASSLGQGSLYGYTF
NA NA TRBJ2-2 TRBV25-1 TGTGCCAGCAGTGGGAGGTACACCGGGGAGCTGTTTTTT CASSGRYTGELFF
NA TRBD2 TRBJ2-2 TRBV11-2 TGTGCCAGCAGCTCGACTAGCGGCACCGGGGAGCTGTTTTTT CASSSTSGTGELFF
NA NA TRBJ2-2 TRBV7-8 TGTGCCAGCAGCTTAGCCGGGTCCCTGTTAGCCGGGGAGCTGTTTTTT CASSLAGSLLAGELFF
NA NA TRBJ1-1 TRBV18 TGTGCCAGCTCACCCGGTTTGAACACTGAAGCTTTCTTT CASSPGLNTEAFF
NA NA TRBJ1-2 TRBV2 TGTGCCAGCAGTGAAGCGCTCGGTACTTTCGGCTACACCTTC CASSEALGTFGYTF
NA NA TRBJ1-1 TRBV6-5 TGTGCCAGCAGTTACGACGCAGGGCTGAACACTGAAGCTTTCTTT CASSYDAGLNTEAFF
NA NA TRBJ1-1 TRBV18 TGTGCCAGCTCACGCGGACAGAACACTGAAGCTTTCTTT CASSRGQNTEAFF
NA TRBD2 TRBJ2-1 TRBV7-8 TGTGCCAGCAGCTTAGATGCGGTGACTAGCGGGATCTTC CASSLDAVTSGIF
once TRBD2 TRBJ2-7 TRBV9 TGTGCCAGCAGTGCCACGGGGGGGGCCTACGAGCAGTACTTC CASSATGGAYEQYF
NA TRBD1 TRBJ2-3 TRBV27 TGTGCCAGCAGTTTGGGTGCGCGGGACAGGGGTGGGGATACGCAGTATTTT CASSLGARDRGGDTQYF
NA TRBD1 TRBJ2-5 TRBV18 TGTGCCAGCTCACCAAACAGGGGCCGAGAGACCCAGTACTTC CASSPNRGRETQYF
NA NA TRBJ2-7 TRBV30 TGTGCCTGGAGTTCACGACTAGTATGGTACTTC CAWSSRLVWYF
NA NA TRBJ2-2 TRBV11-3 TGTGCCAGCAGCCCAGGGGCCTGGGGGACCGGGGAGCTGTTTTTT CASSPGAWGTGELFF
NA TRBD1 TRBJ2-1 TRBV9 TGTGCCAGCAGCGGGGGGGGACAGGGCGGGCTAGGTGAGCAGTTCTTC CASSGGGQGGLGEQFF
NA TRBD1 TRBJ2-1 TRBV29-1 TGCAGCGTTGAAGGTTGGGACAGGGGGCCTGATGAGCAGTTCTTC CSVEGWDRGPDEQFF
NA TRBD1 TRBJ1-2 TRBV19 TGTGCCAGCCGCCGACAGGGGGAAGAAACCTTC CASRRQGEETF
NA TRBD2 TRBJ2-7 TRBV30 TGTGCCTGGAGCACGGGACTAGCGGGACAATACGAGCAGTACTTC CAWSTGLAGQYEQYF
few TRBD2 TRBJ2-7 TRBV27 TGTGCCAGCAGTTTGACTAGCGGCTCCTACGAGCAGTACTTC CASSLTSGSYEQYF
NA TRBD1 TRBJ2-7 TRBV23-1 TGCGCCAGCAGTCAAGGGGACAGGGCCACTTCCTACGAGCAGTACTTC CASSQGDRATSYEQYF
NA TRBD2 TRBJ2-7 TRBV18 TGTGCCAGCTCACCCTTTCCCGGGACTAGCGGGGGGGCCCGGGAGCAGTACTTC CASSPFPGTSGGAREQYF
NA TRBD2 TRBJ2-5 TRBV5-1 TGCGCCAGCAGCTTGACTAGCGGGGGAGGGGCCCAGTACTTC CASSLTSGGGAQYF
few NA TRBJ2-7 TRBV11-2 TGTGCCAGCAGCCCCAACCACAGGCTACACGAGCAGTACTTC CASSPNHRLHEQYF
NA NA TRBJ1-1 TRBV27 TGTGCCAGCAGCCCAGGGTGGAACACTGAAGCTTTCTTT CASSPGWNTEAFF
NA TRBD2 TRBJ2-5 TRBV9 TGTGCCAGCAGCGGACCCCCGGCCAAGGGCGGGAGGGGGGCCCAGTACTTC CASSGPPAKGGRGAQYF
NA NA TRBJ1-3 TRBV19 TGTGCCAGCGGGGACATCGACACCATATATTTT CASGDIDTIYF
few TRBD1 TRBJ1-2 TRBV18 TGTGCCAGCTCACCACGGACAGGGGACTATGGCTACACCTTC CASSPRTGDYGYTF
NA NA TRBJ1-4 TRBV19 TGTGCCAGTAGTTCGTCAGGGGCGGATGAAAAACTGTTTTTT CASSSSGADEKLFF
NA NA TRBJ1-1 TRBV4-1 TGCGCCAGCAGCCAAGATGGGGGGGGCATGAACACTGAAGCTTTCTTT CASSQDGGGMNTEAFF
few NA TRBJ2-3 TRBV6-6 TGTGCCAGCAGTTACGCGGAAGGGGCAAATACGCAGTATTTT CASSYAEGANTQYF
NA TRBD2 TRBJ2-6 TRBV7-6 TGTGCCAGCAGCTTAGAGGCGGGGGCTGGGGCCAACGTCCTGACTTTC CASSLEAGAGANVLTF
NA TRBD1 TRBJ1-1 TRBV5-6 TGTGCCAGCAGCTTGGTGGGACAGTCCAACACTGAAGCTTTCTTT CASSLVGQSNTEAFF
NA TRBD1 TRBJ1-3 TRBV7-8 TGTGCCAGCAGCTCGGGACAGGGGGTCCCGATTAACTCTGGAAACACCATATATTTT CASSSGQGVPINSGNTIYF
NA NA TRBJ1-2 TRBV4-2 TGTGCCAGCAGCCAAGTGGAGGGTTCGGGCTACACCTTC CASSQVEGSGYTF
NA TRBD1 TRBJ2-6 TRBV5-6 TGTGCCAGCACGAGGGGGCCCTCTGGGGCCAACGTCCTGACTTTC CASTRGPSGANVLTF
NA NA TRBJ2-7 TRBV19 TGTGCCAGTAGCGGACAGGGAGGGAACGAGCAGTACTTC CASSGQGGNEQYF
NA NA TRBJ1-1 TRBV28 TGTGCCAGCACCACAGACCGAGTGGGGAACACTGAAGCTTTCTTT CASTTDRVGNTEAFF
NA TRBD1 TRBJ2-3 TRBV19 TGTGCCAGTAGTAGTGGACAGGGGGCGTTTGATACGCAGTATTTT CASSSGQGAFDTQYF
NA NA TRBJ1-2 TRBV11-1 TGTGCCAGCTCAGATAACTATGGCTACACCTTC CASSDNYGYTF
NA TRBD1 TRBJ1-1 TRBV14 TGTGCCAGCAGCCCGAGGACAGGGGGTTTTGCTGAAGCTTTCTTT CASSPRTGGFAEAFF
NA TRBD2 TRBJ2-3 TRBV14 TGTGCCAGCAGCCAAGATGGGCGGGTAATAGCGGGAAGGCATCCAGATACGCAGTATTTT CASSQDGRVIAGRHPDTQYF
NA TRBD2 TRBJ2-5 TRBV4-3 TGCGCCAGCAGCCAAGGAACAGCGGGGGAACAAGAGACCCAGTACTTC CASSQGTAGEQETQYF
NA NA TRBJ1-1 TRBV5-4 TGTGCCAGCAGGTCCTTGAACACTGAAGCTTTCTTT CASRSLNTEAFF
few TRBD1 TRBJ1-2 TRBV7-2 TGTGCCAGCAGCTTTACGGGACAGAACTATGGCTACACCTTC CASSFTGQNYGYTF
NA NA TRBJ1-2 TRBV10-2 TGCGCCAGCAGTGATAGGGGGGGGTATGGCTACACCTTC CASSDRGGYGYTF
NA NA TRBJ2-1 TRBV11-2 TGTGCCAGCAGCCGGAGCCTTTACAATGAGCAGTTCTTC CASSRSLYNEQFF
NA TRBD1 TRBJ1-2 TRBV29-1 TGCAGCGCCTCAGGAGGGCAGGGGGCGGGGTATGGCTACACCTTC CSASGGQGAGYGYTF
NA NA TRBJ2-2 TRBV7-2 TGTGCCAGCAGTTCTGGGGGGGCTTCGAACACCGGGGAGCTGTTTTTT CASSSGGASNTGELFF
NA NA TRBJ1-2 TRBV5-1 TGCGCCAGCAGCCCGACTAGAAACTATGGCTACACCTTC CASSPTRNYGYTF
once TRBD1 TRBJ1-5 TRBV19 TGTGCCAGTGAGAGACAGGGGACTGATCAGCCCCAGCATTTT CASERQGTDQPQHF
NA TRBD1 TRBJ2-7 TRBV5-1 TGCGCCAGCAGCGACAAAGGGGGCGGGTACGAGCAGTACTTC CASSDKGGGYEQYF
NA TRBD2 TRBJ2-5 TRBV6-6 TGTGCCAGCAGTGGGGGGGGAGAGACCCAGTACTTC CASSGGGETQYF
NA NA TRBJ2-6 TRBV27 TGTGCCAGCAGTCCTAGGGGCTCTGGGGCCAACGTCCTGACTTTC CASSPRGSGANVLTF
NA NA TRBJ1-1 TRBV7-3 TGTGCCAGCAGCTCGAAAGGGGGGAACACTGAAGCTTTCTTT CASSSKGGNTEAFF
NA TRBD1 TRBJ2-7 TRBV2 TGTGCCAGCAGTGAAGGGACAGGGGTGAAAGAGCAGTACTTC CASSEGTGVKEQYF
NA NA TRBJ1-1 TRBV7-3 TGTGCCAGCAGCTTACTATCAGGAACGAACACTGAAGCTTTCTTT CASSLLSGTNTEAFF